These 29 T cell receptor beta chains originate from one sample sequenced in a study of blood T cell repertoires in COVID-19. Assay used: immunoSEQ multiplex PCR; TCRdb lists only in-frame clones, some missing. The table has some 300,000 clones, around 89% seen once. The sample comprised peripheral blood. Source of these receptors: a woman between 45 and 60 years old with COVID-19, enrolled during active disease.

The chain recombines TRBV18 with TRBJ2-7; 8 positions agree with TRBD2. The V and J ends lost 2 bases and 4 bases, in that order; junction bases with no gene match: 4. This CDR3 has 14 amino acids. From germline, CDR1 is KGHSH and CDR2 LQKENI. The CDR3 DNA reads TGTGCCAGCTCACCATTGCGGGAGGCTTACGAGCAGTACTTC. It is translated as CASSPLREAYEQYF. Based on the CDR3 plus reference TRBV18 and TRBJ2-7, the full variable domain is NAGVMQNPRHLVRRRGQEARLRCSPMKGHSHVYWYRQLPEEGLKFMVYLQKENIIDESGMPKERFSAEFPKEGPSILRIQQVVRGDSAAYFCASSPLREAYEQYFGPGTRLTVT.

The rearrangement joins TRBV7-6 to TRBJ2-3; a weak D match, TRBD1 (5 bases). This CDR3 spans 14 amino acids. V lost 2 bases and J 3 bases, leaving 9 bases between the germline ends. Looked up from germline, CDR1 is SGHVS and CDR2 is FNYEAQ. The CDR3 DNA is TGTGCCAGCAGCTTAAGACAGATTACAGATACGCAGTATTTT. Its protein is CASSLRQITDTQYF.

V usage is TRBV5-1 and J usage is TRBJ2-1; possibly TRBD2 for D (6 bases). The CDR3 loop spans 14 amino acids. CDR1 is SGHRS, CDR2 YFSETQ, per germline. Trimming removed 0 bases at V and 6 bases at J, with 10 bases between. CDR3 sequence: CASSLVAGLNEQFF. In DNA form, the CDR3 reads TGCGCCAGCAGCTTGGTGGCGGGACTCAATGAGCAGTTCTTC.

The chain uses TRBV10-1 and TRBJ1-5; D unresolved. Trimming stripped 2 bases from V and 7 bases from J, with 15 bases between. CDR3 length equals 15 residues. The V gene's germline CDR1 is WNHNN and CDR2 SYGVQD (reference sequence). CDR3 loop: CASSEGSAAGQPQHF. The DNA of the CDR3 is TGCGCCAGCAGTGAGGGAAGCGCGGCGGGACAGCCCCAGCATTTT.

The chain joins TRBV5-1 to TRBJ1-1, with D possibly matching TRBD1 (6 bases). The CDR3 is 16 residues long. Germline V gives CDR1 SGHRS, CDR2 YFSETQ. The V and J ends lost 4 bases and 0 bases respectively, with 16 bases between them. CDR3 protein: CASSPGGGVMNTEAFF. CDR3 DNA sequence: TGCGCCAGCAGCCCCGGTGGGGGCGTTATGAACACTGAAGCTTTCTTT.

The CDR3 protein is CASSGVGDRENEQFF. Written as DNA, the CDR3 is TGTGCCAGCAGCGGTGTAGGGGACAGGGAGAATGAGCAGTTCTTC. This sequence joins TRBV9 and TRBJ2-1; 9 bases fit TRBD1. There are 15 residues in the CDR3. From germline, CDR1 is SGDLS and CDR2 YYNGEE. The ends lost 3 bases at V and 7 bases at J; junction bases unmatched: 8. Variable domain in full (rest from reference TRBV9 and TRBJ2-1): DSGVTQTPKHLITATGQRVTLRCSPRSGDLSVYWYQQSLDQGLQFLIQYYNGEERAKGNILERFSAQQFPDLHSELNLSSLELGDSALYFCASSGVGDRENEQFFGPGTRLTVL.

The rearrangement uses TRBV7-9 and TRBJ1-1; D gene uncertain. The ends were cut back, 0 bases at V and 1 base at J, with 9 bases in the middle. The CDR3 is 15 amino acids. The germline V gene has CDR1 SEHNR and CDR2 FQNEAQ (reference sequence). The DNA for the CDR3 is TGTGCCAGCAGCTTAGCGATGCCAGAGAACACTGAAGCTTTCTTT. The encoded protein is CASSLAMPENTEAFF.

This clone was counted a few times. The CDR3 loop reads CASTAGGTGNLNNEQFF. For the CDR3, the DNA is TGCGCCAGCACGGCGGGGGGTACAGGGAACTTAAACAATGAGCAGTTCTTC. V usage is TRBV4-1 and J usage is TRBJ2-1; 8 nucleotides agree with TRBD2. The CDR3 sequence is 17 residues long. Germline V lookup: CDR1 MGHRA, CDR2 YSYEKL. The trim removed 7 bases at V and 5 bases at J, leaving 16 bases unmatched.

The gene calls are TRBV6-4 and TRBJ2-5, with D perhaps TRBD1 (7 bases). The germline gives CDR1 MRHNA, CDR2 SNTAGT. This CDR3 is 15 amino acids long. The V and J ends lost 2 bases and 5 bases respectively, with 15 bases between them. CDR3 nucleotides: TGTGCCAGCAGTGACCGACCAGGGGGGAGGGAGACCCAGTACTTC. It translates to CASSDRPGGRETQYF.

Only a few counts were recorded for this clone. This chain connects TRBV29-1 to TRBJ2-2; 7 positions agree with TRBD1. The CDR3 has 14 residues. J was trimmed by 3 bases and V by 1 base; bases with no gene match: 2. Germline V gives CDR1 SQVTM, CDR2 ANQGSEA. In nucleotides, the CDR3 is TGCAGCGTTGAAGGGACAGGCTACACCGGGGAGCTGTTTTTT. Residues: CSVEGTGYTGELFF.

The gene calls are TRBV4-1 and TRBJ2-7, with TRBD2 matching 10 bases. The CDR3 runs 15 residues. The J segment lost 4 bases and the V segment lost 4 bases, leaving 7 bases of the junction unmatched. CDR1 and CDR2 from the germline V gene are MGHRA and YSYEKL. CDR3 DNA: TGCGCCAGCAGCCGCGAGCCGGGACTAGCGTACGAGCAGTACTTC. Translation: CASSREPGLAYEQYF.

This clone showed up just a few times. A junction boundary mismatches the germline segment, possibly from a read error. This CDR3 is CAVGGAASLSAQPQHF. The CDR3 DNA sequence: TGCGCAGTCGGGGGGGCAGCATCGCTCTCCGCACAGCCCCAGCATTTT. The V and J genes are TRBV19 and TRBJ1-5, with a possible D match to TRBD1 (6 bases). The CDR3 length is 16 residues. CDR1 is LNHDA, CDR2 SQIVND, per germline (reference sequence).

CDR3 in DNA: TGCGCCAGCAGGATAGGGGGGAACACTGAAGCTTTCTTT. It encodes CASRIGGNTEAFF. The chain employs TRBV10-2 and TRBJ1-1; TRBD1 is a possible D gene (6 bases). With 6 bases removed from V and 1 base from J, the gap between germline ends came to 9 bases. The CDR3 is made up of 13 amino acids. CDR1 is WSHSY and CDR2 is SAAADI in the germline V gene.

The V and J genes are TRBV11-3 and TRBJ2-2; a weak D match, TRBD2 (6 bases). The germline gives CDR1 SGHNT, CDR2 YENEEA. CDR3 length: 14 amino acids. V was shortened by 5 bases and J by 5 bases, with 12 bases between the two germline ends. In nucleotides, the CDR3 is TGTGCCAGCAGCCTGGAGGCGGGGACCGGGGAGCTGTTTTTT. Its protein is CASSLEAGTGELFF.

The chain carries TRBV11-3 and TRBJ1-1, with TRBD1 as a possible D gene (5 bases). This CDR3 spans 14 amino acids. Trimming stripped 5 bases from V and 5 bases from J, with 15 bases between. Germline V lookup: CDR1 SGHNT, CDR2 YENEEA. CDR3 region: CASSRVGGGTEAFF. CDR3 in DNA: TGTGCCAGCAGCCGCGTCGGGGGAGGTACTGAAGCTTTCTTT.

The chain is built from TRBV6-6 and TRBJ2-7; 7 bases match TRBD1. Germline assignment: CDR1 MNHNY and CDR2 SVGAGI (reference sequence). V shed 2 bases, J shed 2 bases, and the junction held 3 bases outside the gene matches. The CDR3 covers 14 residues. In DNA form, the CDR3 reads TGTGCCAGCAGTTACAGACAGGGCCCCTACGAGCAGTACTTC. Amino acid sequence: CASSYRQGPYEQYF.

The chain recombines TRBV5-6 with TRBJ2-1; D possibly corresponds to TRBD2 (5 bases). The CDR3 runs 16 residues. V gave up 1 base and J gave up 0 bases, with 11 bases separating them. Germline CDR1 SGHDT, CDR2 YYEEEE. CDR3 amino acids: CASSLYTGTSYNEQFF. The CDR3 DNA reads as TGTGCCAGCAGCTTGTATACGGGAACCTCCTACAATGAGCAGTTCTTC.

V is TRBV18 and J is TRBJ1-3, with D perhaps matching TRBD1 (6 bases). CDR3 length equals 18 residues. V was shortened by 3 bases and J by 0 bases, with 18 bases between the two germline ends. The V gene's germline CDR1 is KGHSH and CDR2 LQKENI. DNA for the CDR3: TGTGCCAGCTCACCGTTTTCCCCAGGGGCTAGCTCTGGAAACACCATATATTTT. This encodes CASSPFSPGASSGNTIYF.

CDR3 region: CSASGGESSYNEQFF. For the CDR3, the DNA is TGCAGCGCGTCAGGGGGAGAGAGCTCCTACAATGAGCAGTTCTTC. The genes are TRBV29-1 and TRBJ2-1, with 7 positions matching TRBD1. Germline V gene data show CDR1 as SQVTM and CDR2 as ANQGSEA. This CDR3 is 15 amino acids long. V was pared by 7 bases and J by 0 bases, with 9 bases of the junction left unmatched.

This clone has just a few counts. V is TRBV25-1 and J is TRBJ1-2; 12 nucleotides agree with TRBD1. This CDR3 spans 15 amino acids. The ends lost 6 bases at V and 3 bases at J; junction bases unmatched: 5. The germline gives CDR1 MGHDK, CDR2 SYGVNS. This chain's CDR3 is CASRGTGGAYYGYTF. The CDR3 DNA reads as TGTGCCAGCAGGGGGACAGGGGGCGCCTACTATGGCTACACCTTC.

This clone was seen a handful of times. The rearrangement uses TRBV7-9 and TRBJ1-5; tentative D call: TRBD1 (5 bases). V was pared by 6 bases and J by 7 bases, with 19 bases between. Germline V gene sequence: CDR1 SEHNR, CDR2 FQNEAQ (reference sequence). The CDR3 spans 15 residues. The CDR3 sequence is CASSYTGAGGQPQHF. The CDR3 coding sequence is TGTGCCAGCAGTTATACCGGGGCCGGGGGACAGCCCCAGCATTTT.

The CDR3 sequence: CASSQETRGFTEAFF. DNA of the CDR3: TGTGCCAGCAGCCAAGAAACTCGGGGGTTCACTGAAGCTTTCTTT. The rearrangement links TRBV3-1 (or the pseudogene TRBV3-2) to TRBJ1-1; D possibly corresponds to TRBD1 (5 bases). Trimming took 0 bases from V and 4 from J, leaving 12 bases between them. Germline assignment: CDR1 LGHDT and CDR2 YNNKEL (reference sequence). This CDR3 has 15 amino acids.

The chain uses TRBV2 and TRBJ2-7; 9 bases align to TRBD1. Germline V CDR1 and CDR2: SNHLY, FYNNEI. There are 14 residues in the CDR3. Unmatched junction bases numbered 2, after V lost 2 bases and J lost 3 bases. The CDR3: CASSERTGVYEQYF. The CDR3 DNA sequence: TGTGCCAGCAGTGAAAGGACAGGGGTCTACGAGCAGTACTTC. Supplemented by reference TRBV2 and TRBJ2-7, the full variable domain reads EPEVTQTPSHQVTQMGQEVILRCVPISNHLYFYWYRQILGQKVEFLVSFYNNEISEKSEIFDDQFSVERPDGSNFTLKIRSTKLEDSAMYFCASSERTGVYEQYFGPGTRLTVT.

This clone was seen a single time. The V and J genes are TRBV5-6 and TRBJ2-1, with D possibly TRBD1 on 6 matching bases. CDR3 length equals 13 residues. The germline V and J ends were trimmed by 1 base and 6 bases, with 8 bases remaining between them. CDR1 is SGHDT, CDR2 YYEEEE, per germline. In DNA, the CDR3 is TGTGCCAGCAGCTTGACAGGGTCCAATGAGCAGTTCTTC. Translating gives CASSLTGSNEQFF.

The rearrangement uses TRBV3-1 (or the pseudogene TRBV3-2) and TRBJ2-2, with 11 bases identical to TRBD2. The junction had 7 bases not matched to a gene; V was cut back by 4 bases and J by 6 bases. Per the germline V gene, CDR1 is LGHDT and CDR2 is YNNKEL (reference sequence). The CDR3 length is 16 residues. The CDR3 DNA follows: TGTGCCAGCAGCCCCTGGACTAGCGGGTGGGCCGGGGAGCTGTTTTTT. It encodes CASSPWTSGWAGELFF.

This chain connects TRBV18 to TRBJ1-3; no reliable D call. Germline V gives CDR1 KGHSH, CDR2 LQKENI. V lost 3 bases to trimming and J lost 0 bases, with 9 bases between them. This CDR3 region has 15 residues. For the CDR3, the DNA is TGTGCCAGCTCACCCTCAGTGTTCTCTGGAAACACCATATATTTT. Translated: CASSPSVFSGNTIYF.

This clone was seen once. The CDR3 here is CASSLLLAGGIQYF. The DNA of the CDR3 is TGTGCCAGCAGTTTATTGTTAGCCGGCGGCATTCAGTACTTC. The rearrangement links TRBV27 to TRBJ2-4; D call uncertain. The CDR3 length is 14 residues. Germline-derived CDR1 and CDR2 are MNHEY and SMNVEV (reference sequence). Trimming cost V 1 base and J 9 bases, with 13 bases left between them.

The chain couples TRBV5-1 to TRBJ2-1; 16 nucleotides agree with TRBD2. Per germline, CDR1 SGHRS and CDR2 YFSETQ. After removal of 4 bases from V and 7 bases from J, the junction contained 11 bases not matched to a gene. This CDR3 has 18 residues. The CDR3 bases are TGCGCCAGCAGCGTACTCGGGACTAGCGGGAGGGCCTGGAATGAGCAGTTCTTC. Encoded protein: CASSVLGTSGRAWNEQFF.

This chain uses TRBV28 with TRBJ1-2; D gene uncertain. CDR1 is MDHEN and CDR2 is SYDVKM in the germline V gene. The CDR3 has 11 amino acids. The V end lost 7 bases, the J end lost 1 base, and 4 bases lay between the germline ends. The CDR3: CASNINYGYTF. CDR3 bases: TGTGCCAGCAACATTAACTATGGCTACACCTTC.